This TCR beta chain was captured in a study of CD8+CD57+ T cells in acquired aplastic anemia. V was cut by 1 base and J by 1 base, with 15 bases left in between. This CDR3 has 17 amino acids. The germline CDR1 and CDR2 sequences are SGHVS and FNYEAQ. Genomic DNA acted as the template from which TCR beta VDJ combination and CDR3 sequence profiling were carried out. TCRdb reprocessed the reads via MiXCR and lists one record per CDR3 protein. The top ten clones hold over 55% of a sample with approximately 98,000 distinct CDR3 sequences, around 68% of them seen once. In patients chosen for sequencing, flow cytometry had shown CD8+CD57+ cell expansion.

This sequence originates from a human donor with aplastic anemia. This chain connects TRBV7-6 to TRBJ2-3, with D possibly being TRBD2 (7 bases). Sequenced: sorted CD4+, CD8+, or CD8+CD57+ T cells (not recorded which) from PBMCs. CDR3 sequence (DNA): TGTGCCAGCAGCTTAGTGGGAGGGGGGCCGGGCACAGATACGCAGTATTTT. Translating it yields CASSLVGGGPGTDTQYF.